This T cell receptor (beta chain) was captured by sequencing in a study of regulatory T cells in long-lasting Graves disease. Arm-PCR of CDR3 regions and iRepertoire HTBI primers were used to build TCR beta libraries. TCRdb analysed the multiplex PCR reads with MiXCR anew, one entry per CDR3 protein. The sample lists 200,000 to 250,000 distinct CDR3 sequences, around 20% occurring once. Time point indicated: newly diagnosed GD, antithyroid drugs for less than 3 months. The TCR library was made from RNA extracted from PBMCs. This CDR3 has 16 amino acids. V lost 7 bases to trimming and J lost 8 bases; unmatched junction nucleotides: 16. Looked up from germline, CDR1 is SNHLY and CDR2 is FYNNEI. The same sample was also studied in work on T cells in Graves' hyperthyroidism and ophthalmopathy. That source notes: The TCR CDR3 first-round RT-PCR relied on the HTBI primer set.

The rearrangement joins TRBV2 to TRBJ2-1; 8 bases line up with TRBD1. The source was peripheral blood mononuclear cells (PBMCs), collected at new diagnosis, from a patient treated with antithyroid drugs. The clonotype comes from a woman in her thirties with Graves disease. The CDR3 DNA sequence: TGTGCCAGCATCGACCGGTTGAGACAGGGGCTCGATGAGCAGTTCTTC. It is translated as CASIDRLRQGLDEQFF.